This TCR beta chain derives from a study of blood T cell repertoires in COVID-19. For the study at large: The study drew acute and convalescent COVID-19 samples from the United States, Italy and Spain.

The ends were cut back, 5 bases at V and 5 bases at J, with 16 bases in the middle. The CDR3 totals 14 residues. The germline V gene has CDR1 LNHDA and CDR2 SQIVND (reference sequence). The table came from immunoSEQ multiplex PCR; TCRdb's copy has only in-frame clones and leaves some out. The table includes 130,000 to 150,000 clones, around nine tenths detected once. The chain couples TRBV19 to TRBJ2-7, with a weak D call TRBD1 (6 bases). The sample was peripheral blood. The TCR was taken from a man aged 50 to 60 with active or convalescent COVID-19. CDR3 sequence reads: CASSSDRRIDEQYF. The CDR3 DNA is TGTGCCAGTAGTTCCGACAGGAGGATAGACGAGCAGTACTTC.